This T cell receptor (beta chain) was identified in a study of blood T cell repertoires in COVID-19. Study-wide background: PBMCs, B-cell-depleted T cells, or T cells provided the cDNA or gDNA that made up the material.

CDR1 KGHSH and CDR2 LQKENI come from the germline V gene. The CDR3 has 15 residues. With V trimmed by 1 base and J by 1 base, 3 bases remained unmatched. Authors' methods: Estimates of nucleated cell counts were drawn from the amplification of reference gene primers. Measured with immunoSEQ multiplex PCR; TCRdb has only the in-frame clones, and not every one. That table gives V, J and clone size, and the DNA gave D and trimming. The table has about 94,000 clones, 80% seen once. The clonotype was recovered from a human donor in a cohort sampled during active COVID-19. The chain couples TRBV18 to TRBJ1-1; TRBD1 matches at 7 bases. Material for sequencing was peripheral blood. DNA of the CDR3: TGTGCCAGCTCACCACGACAGGGCGAGAACACTGAAGCTTTCTTT. The encoded protein is CASSPRQGENTEAFF. Using reference TRBV18 and TRBJ1-1 for the parts outside the CDR3, the full variable domain is NAGVMQNPRHLVRRRGQEARLRCSPMKGHSHVYWYRQLPEEGLKFMVYLQKENIIDESGMPKERFSAEFPKEGPSILRIQQVVRGDSAAYFCASSPRQGENTEAFFGQGTRLTVV.